The text below deals with one T cell receptor beta chain. Its target is unknown. This record belongs to a study of naive and memory T cell subsets. Study-wide points: Between naive and memory subsets, TCR abundance power law exponents differed.

Overnight CMV lysate stimulation of fresh PBMCs defined donor CMV status by CD4+ IFNgamma. Cells stained for CD3, CD4, CD8, CD45RA, CD27 and viability were sorted into four CD45RA/CD27 subsets. An equimolar mix of two oligonucleotides served as the beta constant-region primer for TRBC1 and TRBC2. The cDNA 3' end received a ligated single-stranded oligonucleotide carrying the SP2 primer and a 12-nucleotide UMI. TCRdb re-analysed the UMI-ligation and nested PCR reads in MiXCR, keeping a single row per CDR3 protein. The repertoire holds around 160,000 distinct CDR3 sequences, approximately 15% seen once, with about 0.14% in the top ten. Sequenced: naive CD4+ T cells from blood. The sequence was obtained from a human donor in good health.

This CDR3 reads CASSLVGTGADEQYF. The CDR3 DNA is TGTGCCAGCAGTTTAGTCGGGACAGGGGCTGACGAGCAGTACTTC. The gene calls are TRBV12-3 or TRBV12-4 and TRBJ2-7; 10 positions agree with TRBD1. The CDR3 is made up of 15 amino acids. Trimming at V came to 1 base and at J to 5 bases, leaving 5 bases not matched to a gene.